This T cell receptor beta chain was retrieved from a study of regulatory T cells in long-lasting Graves disease. Relying on iRepertoire HTBI primers and Arm-PCR of CDR3 regions, the team built TCR beta libraries. TCRdb processed the multiplex PCR reads anew with MiXCR; each CDR3 protein has one entry. The table records roughly 320,000 distinct CDR3 sequences, 16% of them present only once. Noted time point: newly diagnosed GD, antithyroid drugs for less than 3 months. PBMC RNA was the source of the TCR library. J was trimmed by 1 base and V by 10 bases; bases with no gene match: 10. The CDR3 sequence is 15 residues long. Germline lookup yields CDR1 SNHLY and CDR2 FYNNEI. There are many counts of this clonotype. The antigen is not known. Whole-study findings and limits: Clonotypes that were public and shared totalled approximately 3,000 in persistent patients versus 850 to 1,000 in new patients.

This sample was shared with a second study, whose subject was T cells in Graves' hyperthyroidism and ophthalmopathy. This second study says: Blood shared most expanded thyroid clonotypes above 0.001. A model built on 13 V-J features separated ophthalmopathy from stable hyperthyroidism.

The J gene is TRBJ2-3, the V gene TRBV2; 8 nucleotides match TRBD2. This clonotype was obtained from a middle-aged man with Graves disease. Sequenced material: peripheral blood mononuclear cells (PBMCs), taken at new diagnosis, from a patient treated with antithyroid drugs. CDR3 loop: CATASGGGGTDTQYF. In DNA form, the CDR3 reads TGTGCCACCGCGTCCGGGGGGGGAGGCACAGATACGCAGTATTTT.